This T cell receptor (beta chain) emerged from a study of blood T cell repertoires in COVID-19. Whole-study context: Donors in the United States, Italy and Spain gave samples during acute or convalescent COVID-19. The analysed material was cDNA or gDNA that came from T cells, B-cell-depleted T cells, or PBMCs.

Original methodology: Nucleated cell number was recorded as an estimate derived from reference gene primer amplification. Sequencing used immunoSEQ multiplex PCR; TCRdb keeps in-frame clones, though not all of them. The V and J calls and clone size come from that table; D and trimming were worked out from the DNA. Of around 64,000 clones in the sample, about 90% were seen once. What was sequenced was peripheral blood. This receptor was obtained from a man aged 80 or over in a cohort sampled during active COVID-19.

The CDR3 region has the DNA TGTGCCGACAGGACAGGGGGCTGGGAGACCCAGTACTTC. This translates into CADRTGGWETQYF. The chain uses TRBV2 and TRBJ2-5, with 11 bases that match TRBD1. J lost 5 bases, V lost 11 bases, and 7 bases had no gene match. The CDR3 is made up of 13 amino acids. Germline-derived CDR1 and CDR2 are SNHLY and FYNNEI. The entire variable domain, with the rest obtained from reference TRBV2 and TRBJ2-5, is as follows: EPEVTQTPSHQVTQMGQEVILRCVPISNHLYFYWYRQILGQKVEFLVSFYNNEISEKSEIFDDQFSVERPDGSNFTLKIRSTKLEDSAMYFCADRTGGWETQYFGPGTRLLVL.